Presented here are 18 T cell receptor beta chains from one specimen sequenced in a study of cytomegalovirus exposure and HLA in healthy donors. Sequencing was performed with immunoSEQ multiplex PCR; in TCRdb, only in-frame clones are kept and a portion is missing. The table has 55,000 to 75,000 clones, about 91% seen once; the top ten hold just over 3%. Sequencing used PBMCs. Source of these receptors: a man younger than 30 in good health and CMV-seronegative.

The genes are TRBV9 and TRBJ2-5; TRBD1 matches at 8 bases. CDR1 is SGDLS and CDR2 is YYNGEE in the germline V gene. This CDR3 is 13 amino acids long. V was pared by 4 bases and J by 5 bases, with 4 bases of the junction left unmatched. CDR3 nucleotides: TGTGCCAGCAGCTCACGACAGGGGGAGACCCAGTACTTC. Translating gives CASSSRQGETQYF.

This clone was picked up one time. The rearrangement uses TRBV5-4 and TRBJ2-3; TRBD2 matches at 7 bases. After removal of 0 bases from V and 0 bases from J, the junction contained 7 bases not matched to a gene. Germline V gives CDR1 SGHNT, CDR2 YYREEE (reference sequence). The CDR3 is made up of 17 amino acids. Here the CDR3 reads CASSLGSSGGSTDTQYF. The CDR3 region has the DNA TGTGCCAGCAGCTTGGGGTCTAGCGGAGGTAGCACAGATACGCAGTATTTT.

This sequence joins TRBV9 and TRBJ2-5; a weak D match, TRBD1 (5 bases). V lost 0 bases to trimming and J lost 5 bases, with 8 bases between them. The germline V gene has CDR1 SGDLS and CDR2 YYNGEE. The CDR3 runs to 13 residues. In DNA, the CDR3 is TGTGCCAGCAGCGTAGACCAGGGCGAGACCCAGTACTTC. The encoded protein is CASSVDQGETQYF.

This clone was detected only a few times. The rearrangement uses TRBV9 and TRBJ2-7, with 9 bases identical to TRBD2. CDR3 length: 15 residues. Per germline, CDR1 SGDLS and CDR2 YYNGEE. V shed 0 bases, J shed 5 bases, and the junction held 6 bases outside the gene matches. This CDR3 reads CASSVDRAGGNEQYF. As DNA, the CDR3 is TGTGCCAGCAGCGTAGATCGAGCGGGAGGTAACGAGCAGTACTTC.

The V and J genes are TRBV7-2 and TRBJ2-2; D is ambiguous. This CDR3 spans 16 amino acids. CDR1 SGHTA and CDR2 FQGNSA come from the germline V gene. V shed 1 base and J shed 4 bases, with 13 bases lying between them. The CDR3: CASSLVAAHPTGELFF. The CDR3 bases are TGTGCCAGCAGCTTAGTGGCGGCTCACCCCACCGGGGAGCTGTTTTTT.

The chain couples TRBV7-9 to TRBJ2-1; TRBD1 might be the D (5 bases). V was shortened by 4 bases and J by 3 bases, with 7 bases between the two germline ends. The CDR3 runs 13 residues. The germline CDR1 and CDR2 sequences are SEHNR and FQNEAQ (reference sequence). CDR3: CASSWGGYNEQFF. DNA of the CDR3: TGTGCCAGCAGCTGGGGCGGCTACAATGAGCAGTTCTTC.

This clone has just one count. V gene TRBV7-2 combines with J gene TRBJ1-3, with a possible D match to TRBD1 (6 bases). V lost 3 bases and J lost 1, with 10 bases in between. The CDR3 consists of 15 residues. Germline V gene data show CDR1 as SGHTA and CDR2 as FQGNSA. This CDR3 reads CASSFYQGSGNTIYF. The CDR3 region has the DNA TGTGCCAGCAGCTTCTATCAGGGGTCTGGAAACACCATATATTTT.

The chain combines TRBV30 with TRBJ1-4; no reliable D call. The CDR3 has 13 residues. Trimming removed 0 bases at V and 8 bases at J, with 10 bases between. CDR1 is GTSNPN and CDR2 is SVGIG in the germline V gene (reference sequence). The CDR3 region has the DNA TGTGCCTGGAGTGTAACGGAGTGGGAAAAACTGTTTTTT. Its translation is CAWSVTEWEKLFF.

This rearrangement joins TRBV28 to TRBJ2-1; D is possibly TRBD2 (6 bases). Trimming took off 6 bases at V and 2 bases at J, with 14 bases between the two ends. CDR3 length equals 15 residues. CDR1 and CDR2 from the germline V gene are MDHEN and SYDVKM. This CDR3 is CASSSGLTTYNEQFF. The CDR3, as DNA: TGTGCCAGCAGCTCGGGACTTACGACCTACAATGAGCAGTTCTTC.

The table lists this clone with a count of one. Sequence at one end of the junction differs from germline and may be a read error. V is TRBV5-6 and J is TRBJ1-1, with 8 bases fitting TRBD1. CDR1 and CDR2 (germline): SGHDT, YYEEEE. The CDR3 sequence is 12 residues long. DNA for the CDR3: TGTGCCAGCAGCCTACACGAGGGGACAGGCGTGTTT. Protein sequence: CASSLHEGTGVF.

The chain couples TRBV14 to TRBJ1-1, with a weak D call TRBD1 (5 bases). The CDR3 runs to 14 residues. Per the germline V gene, CDR1 is SGHDN and CDR2 is FVKESK. Trimming pared 2 bases from V and 2 bases from J, leaving 9 bases between. CDR3 DNA sequence: TGTGCCAGCAGCCAATGGCAGGGAAACACTGAAGCTTTCTTT. Translation: CASSQWQGNTEAFF.

The rearrangement joins TRBV27 to TRBJ2-7; D not resolved. V was shortened by 4 bases and J by 2 bases, with 12 bases between the two germline ends. Germline V CDR1 and CDR2: MNHEY, SMNVEV (reference sequence). The length of the CDR3 is 14 residues. The CDR3 spells CASSYGPATYEQYF. The CDR3 DNA sequence: TGTGCCAGCAGTTATGGGCCTGCCACCTACGAGCAGTACTTC.

This chain joins TRBV19 and TRBJ2-1; 13 positions agree with TRBD2. CDR1 is LNHDA and CDR2 is SQIVND in the germline V gene (reference sequence). The ends lost 10 bases at V and 0 bases at J; junction bases unmatched: 3. This CDR3 comprises 15 residues. DNA for the CDR3: TGTGCCACACTAGCGGGAGGGAGCTCCTACAATGAGCAGTTCTTC. Protein: CATLAGGSSYNEQFF.

The chain recombines TRBV18 with TRBJ2-7; 11 nucleotides line up with TRBD2. Germline values: CDR1 KGHSH, CDR2 LQKENI. The CDR3 length is 16 residues. The ends lost 6 bases at V and 2 bases at J; junction bases unmatched: 9. The CDR3 reads CASSQLAGVRAYEQYF. In DNA, the CDR3 is TGTGCCAGCTCCCAACTAGCGGGAGTAAGGGCCTACGAGCAGTACTTC.

V usage is TRBV5-6 and J usage is TRBJ2-2; TRBD2 aligns across 8 bases. The CDR3 runs 14 residues. V lost 3 bases and J lost 5; bases outside the gene matches: 3. Germline CDR1 SGHDT, CDR2 YYEEEE. In DNA form, the CDR3 reads TGTGCCAGCAGCTCCGGGACTAGTACCGGGGAGCTGTTTTTT. Its translation is CASSSGTSTGELFF. The variable domain in full, with the rest retrieved from reference TRBV5-6 and TRBJ2-2, is DAGVTQSPTHLIKTRGQQVTLRCSPKSGHDTVSWYQQALGQGPQFIFQYYEEEERQRGNFPDRFSGHQFPNYSSELNVNALLLGDSALYLCASSSGTSTGELFFGEGSRLTVL.

The rearrangement uses TRBV10-3 and TRBJ2-5; D may be TRBD1 (7 bases). V was trimmed by 3 bases and J by 2 bases, leaving 16 bases between them. Germline V gene sequence: CDR1 ENHRY, CDR2 SYGVKD. This CDR3 spans 16 amino acids. The CDR3, as DNA: TGTGCCATCAGTGACCCAACACAGGGGAGGCAAGAGACCCAGTACTTC. Amino acid sequence: CAISDPTQGRQETQYF.

This clone was seen more than once but under ten times. The rearrangement links TRBV4-3 to TRBJ2-7; D unresolved. Trimming took off 2 bases at V and 3 bases at J, with 11 bases between the two ends. From germline, CDR1 is LGHNA and CDR2 YSLEER. CDR3 length equals 14 residues. CDR3 DNA: TGCGCCAGCAGCCAACAGCGAACGGACTACGAGCAGTACTTC. Translating it yields CASSQQRTDYEQYF.

This CDR3 reads CASSFREQDTQYF. The CDR3 bases are TGTGCCAGCAGTTTTCGGGAGCAAGATACGCAGTATTTT. The rearrangement joins TRBV6-4 to TRBJ2-3; a weak D match, TRBD2 (6 bases). CDR3 length: 13 residues. V was clipped by 5 bases and J by 5 bases, with 11 bases between them. The germline gives CDR1 MRHNA, CDR2 SNTAGT.